This T cell receptor (beta chain) was recovered during a study of blood T cell repertoires in COVID-19 (dated by TCRdb to 2019 to 2021). In the study overall: Collaborator samples came from the United States, Italy and Spain and covered acute and convalescent phases of COVID-19. The material from the prospective study consisted of cDNA or gDNA derived from T cells, B-cell-depleted T cells, or PBMCs. Deeply sampled blood TCRbeta repertoires from subjects exposed to, actively infected with, or recovered from COVID-19 were included in the dataset. The repertoires were released in a freely available public database intended as a resource for research on the immune response to SARS-CoV-2. The samples were drawn from two sources: the first 160 participants of the ongoing ImmuneRACE study, and 1,254 subjects contributed by 6 global collaborators. Sample metadata almost always included a de-identified subject ID, COVID-19 status, age in years and sex. Where available, HLA class I and class II types were obtained from metadata supplied by the sample provider rather than from assay-based typing.

Turning to this clone: Its specific antigen is unknown. The sample holds no much larger clone one base away, and base qualities are not on file.

In the prospective study, participants were about 18 to 100 years old, resided in about 25 geographic areas of the United States, and were enrolled through a virtual design. To assign participants to cohorts, the prospective study relied on clinical history that participants themselves reported in a screening survey and a study questionnaire. Exposed participants were defined as having been in contact with someone with a PCR-confirmed or clinician-diagnosed COVID-19 case within 2 weeks of study entry. Mobile phlebotomists in the prospective study collected whole blood, serum and a nasopharyngeal or oropharyngeal swab from every participant. Participants in the prospective study had the option to provide additional blood draws and questionnaires over an approximately 2-month period. Prospective study blood samples were shipped either frozen or at room temperature before DNA extraction. The CDR3 goes from the cysteine to the phenylalanine over 19 residues. Solely the CDR3 DNA is kept, with 57 bases framed from the first base. CDR1 and CDR2 (KGHSH, LQKENI) derive from the germline V gene. Trimming takes 3 bases off V and 0 bases off J; junction bases not matched to a gene: 12.

TCRbeta CDR3 regions were amplified from genomic DNA by means of the immunoSEQ Assay, a bias-controlled multiplex PCR. The authors' analysis ran thus. The number of nucleated cells in each sample was estimated from the amplification of reference gene primers within the assay. Sequence reads were collapsed and filtered to measure the absolute abundance of every unique TCRbeta CDR3 rearrangement. Productive Simpson clonality was computed per sample as the square root of Simpson's diversity index over productive rearrangements. This is the immuneACCESS table as TCRdb keeps it, with only in-frame sequences that have V and J called. A part of the clones is gone; compared with another copy, unresolved V genes explain less than half, and the rest is unexplained. Clone size and the V and J calls come from that table; the DNA yielded D and trimming. This sample holds 250,000 or so clones; roughly 88% were observed only once. Clones ranked in the top ten supply 3% to 3.5% of the sample.

Results the study describes overall, beyond this receptor: How much clinical and demographic metadata was included differed by source and by participant, and the metadata was provided uncurated.

Sequencing used PBMCs or T cells enriched from blood (not recorded which). The chain is assembled from TRBV18 and TRBJ1-5, and 9 bases in between align with TRBD1. The receptor comes from a woman between 35 and 50 years old who had been exposed to COVID-19. The sequence in DNA is TGTGCCAGCTCACCTTCGACCGGGACAGGGACAAGTAGCAATCAGCCCCAGCATTTT. Its translation reads: CASSPSTGTGTSSNQPQHF.